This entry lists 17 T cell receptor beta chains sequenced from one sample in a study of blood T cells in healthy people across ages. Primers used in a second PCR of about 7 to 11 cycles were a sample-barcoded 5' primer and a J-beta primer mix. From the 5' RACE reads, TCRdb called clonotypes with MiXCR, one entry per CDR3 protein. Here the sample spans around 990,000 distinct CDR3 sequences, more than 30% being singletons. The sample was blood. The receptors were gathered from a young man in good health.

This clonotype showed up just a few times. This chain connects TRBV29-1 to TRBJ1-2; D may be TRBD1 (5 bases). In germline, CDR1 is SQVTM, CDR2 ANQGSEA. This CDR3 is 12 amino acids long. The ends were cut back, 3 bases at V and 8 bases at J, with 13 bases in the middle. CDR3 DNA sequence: TGCAGCGTTGAGTTGAGGGGCCAAGGCTACACCTTC. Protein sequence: CSVELRGQGYTF.

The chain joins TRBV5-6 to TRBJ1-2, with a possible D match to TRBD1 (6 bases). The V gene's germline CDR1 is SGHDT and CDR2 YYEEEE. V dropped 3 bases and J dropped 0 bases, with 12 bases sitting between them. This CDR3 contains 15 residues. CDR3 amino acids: CASSYGGEANYGYTF. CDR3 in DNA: TGTGCCAGCAGCTATGGGGGCGAGGCTAACTATGGCTACACCTTC.

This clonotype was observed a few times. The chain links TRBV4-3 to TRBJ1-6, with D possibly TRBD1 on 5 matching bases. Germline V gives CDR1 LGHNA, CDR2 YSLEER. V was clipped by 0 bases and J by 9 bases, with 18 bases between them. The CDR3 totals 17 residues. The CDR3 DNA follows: TGCGCCAGCAGCCAAGAAATGACAGTTGGGGGAAGTTCACCCCTCCACTTT. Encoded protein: CASSQEMTVGGSSPLHF.

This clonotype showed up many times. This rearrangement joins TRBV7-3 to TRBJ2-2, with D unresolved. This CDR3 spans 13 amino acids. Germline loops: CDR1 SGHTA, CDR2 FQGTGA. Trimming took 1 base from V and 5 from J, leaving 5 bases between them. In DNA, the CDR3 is TGTGCCAGCAGCTTAAGTGAAACCGGGGAGCTGTTTTTT. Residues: CASSLSETGELFF.

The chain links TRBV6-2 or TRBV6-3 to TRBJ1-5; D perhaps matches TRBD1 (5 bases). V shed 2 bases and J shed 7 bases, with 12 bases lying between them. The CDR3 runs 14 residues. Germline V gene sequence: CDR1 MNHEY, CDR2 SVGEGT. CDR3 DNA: TGTGCCAGCAGTTACGCCGACAGAGAGCAGCCCCAGCATTTT. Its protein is CASSYADREQPQHF.

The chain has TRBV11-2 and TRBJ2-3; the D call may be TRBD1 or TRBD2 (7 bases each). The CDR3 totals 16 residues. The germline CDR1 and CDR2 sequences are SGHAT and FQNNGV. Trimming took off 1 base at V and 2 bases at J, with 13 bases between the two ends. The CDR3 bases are TGTGCCAGCAGCTTAGTAGGGAGGGGGCCCACAGATACGCAGTATTTT. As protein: CASSLVGRGPTDTQYF.

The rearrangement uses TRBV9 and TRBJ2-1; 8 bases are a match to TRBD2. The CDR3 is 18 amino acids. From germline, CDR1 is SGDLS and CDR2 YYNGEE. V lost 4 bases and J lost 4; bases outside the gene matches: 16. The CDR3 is CASSLISKVAGPYNEQFF. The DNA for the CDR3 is TGTGCCAGCAGCCTTATTTCAAAGGTAGCGGGGCCTTACAATGAGCAGTTCTTC.

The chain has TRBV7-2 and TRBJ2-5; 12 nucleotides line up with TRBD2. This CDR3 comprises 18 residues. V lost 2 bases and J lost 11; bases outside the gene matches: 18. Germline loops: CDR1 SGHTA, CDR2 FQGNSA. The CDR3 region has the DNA TGTGCCAGCAGCTTAATTGGGGCTAGCGGGGGGGCTCCCAATGAGCAGTACTTC. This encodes CASSLIGASGGAPNEQYF.

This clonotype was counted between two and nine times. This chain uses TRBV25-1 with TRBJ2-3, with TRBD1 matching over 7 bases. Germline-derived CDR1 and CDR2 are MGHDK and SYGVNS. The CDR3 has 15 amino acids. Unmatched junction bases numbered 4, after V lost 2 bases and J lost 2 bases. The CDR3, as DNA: TGTGCCAGCAGTGAAAGGGGACAGCTCACAGATACGCAGTATTTT. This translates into CASSERGQLTDTQYF. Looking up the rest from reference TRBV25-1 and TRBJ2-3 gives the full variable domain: EADIYQTPRYLVIGTGKKITLECSQTMGHDKMYWYQQDPGMELHLIHYSYGVNSTEKGDLSSESTVSRIRTEHFPLTLESARPSHTSQYLCASSERGQLTDTQYFGPGTRLTVL.

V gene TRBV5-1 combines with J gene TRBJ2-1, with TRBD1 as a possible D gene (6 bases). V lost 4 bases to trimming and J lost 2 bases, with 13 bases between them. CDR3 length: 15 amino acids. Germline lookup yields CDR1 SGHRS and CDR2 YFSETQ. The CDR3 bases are TGCGCCAGCAGCGAAGAGTGGGGGCCCTACAATGAGCAGTTCTTC. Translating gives CASSEEWGPYNEQFF.

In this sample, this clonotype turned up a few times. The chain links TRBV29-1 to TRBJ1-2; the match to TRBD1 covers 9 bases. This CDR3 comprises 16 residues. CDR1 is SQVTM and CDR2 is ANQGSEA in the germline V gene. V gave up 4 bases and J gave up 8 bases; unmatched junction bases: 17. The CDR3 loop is CSVGGINRDRDRGYTF. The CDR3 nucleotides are TGCAGCGTTGGGGGCATAAACCGGGACAGGGATCGGGGCTACACCTTC.

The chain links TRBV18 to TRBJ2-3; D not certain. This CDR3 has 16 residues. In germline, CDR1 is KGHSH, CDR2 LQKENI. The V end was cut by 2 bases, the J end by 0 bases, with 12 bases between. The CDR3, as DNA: TGTGCCAGCTCACCAATGGACCTTCTTAGCACAGATACGCAGTATTTT. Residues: CASSPMDLLSTDTQYF.

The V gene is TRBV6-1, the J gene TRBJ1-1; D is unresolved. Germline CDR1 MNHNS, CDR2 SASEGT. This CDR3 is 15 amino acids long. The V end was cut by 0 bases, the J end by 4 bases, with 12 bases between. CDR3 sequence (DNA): TGTGCCAGCAGTGAAGCTAATTCTGAGGCCACTGAAGCTTTCTTT. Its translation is CASSEANSEATEAFF.

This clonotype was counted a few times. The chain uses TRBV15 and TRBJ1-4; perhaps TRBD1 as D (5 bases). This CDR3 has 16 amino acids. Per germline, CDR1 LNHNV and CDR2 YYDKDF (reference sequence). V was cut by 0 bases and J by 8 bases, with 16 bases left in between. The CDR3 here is CATSRDRPREGEKLFF. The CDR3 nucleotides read TGTGCCACCAGCAGAGATCGGCCGAGAGAGGGGGAAAAACTGTTTTTT. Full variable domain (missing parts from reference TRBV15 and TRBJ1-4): DAMVIQNPRYQVTQFGKPVTLSCSQTLNHNVMYWYQQKSSQAPKLLFHYYDKDFNNEADTPDNFQSRRPNTSFCFLDIRSPGLGDTAMYLCATSRDRPREGEKLFFGSGTQLSVL.

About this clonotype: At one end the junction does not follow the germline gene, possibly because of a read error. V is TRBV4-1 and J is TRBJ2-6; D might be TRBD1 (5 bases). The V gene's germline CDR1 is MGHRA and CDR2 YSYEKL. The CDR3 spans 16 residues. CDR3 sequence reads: CASSQEIGSGATVLTF. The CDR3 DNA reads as TGCGCCAGCAGCCAAGAAATCGGTTCTGGGGCCACCGTCCTGACTTTC.

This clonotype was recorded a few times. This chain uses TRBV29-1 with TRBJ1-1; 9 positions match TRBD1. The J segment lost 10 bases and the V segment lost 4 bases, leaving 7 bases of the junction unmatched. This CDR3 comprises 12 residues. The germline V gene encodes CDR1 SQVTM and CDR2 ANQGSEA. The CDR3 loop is CSVGTGGGGAFF. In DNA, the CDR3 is TGCAGCGTTGGTACAGGGGGCGGCGGAGCTTTCTTT.

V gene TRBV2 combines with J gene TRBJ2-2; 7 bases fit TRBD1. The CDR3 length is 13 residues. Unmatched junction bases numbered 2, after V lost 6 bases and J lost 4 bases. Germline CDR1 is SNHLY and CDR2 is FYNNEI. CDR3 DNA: TGTGCCAGCAGGGGGGACAGCACCGGGGAGCTGTTTTTT. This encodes CASRGDSTGELFF.